This entry features one TCR beta chain sequence. The target antigen is unknown. Germline assignment: CDR1 LGHNA and CDR2 YNFKEQ. V was cut by 0 bases and J by 2 bases, with 11 bases left in between. The CDR3 sequence is 15 residues long. CD45RO negativity and positive selection for CCR7 defined naive CD8 cells, a population that excluded terminally differentiated effector memory CD45RA+ cells. The data originate from a study of shared clonotypes between healthy human individuals. The overall study: Each donor contributed plates that comprised three CD4 naive, three CD4 memory, two CD8 naive and one CD8 memory.

Study-wide findings and caveats: Rarefaction demonstrated incomplete sorted-subset sequencing despite large depth. Memory subsets generally showed lower estimated richness than naive subsets.

For each subset, genomic DNA was distributed in equal portions over several immunoSEQ plates. Sequenced by immunoSEQ multiplex PCR; TCRdb stores in-frame clones only, minus some. The profile shows about 2.1 million clones, 90% to 95% of them singletons. Sequences were obtained from naive CD8+ T cells from PBMCs. This chain connects TRBV4-2 to TRBJ2-7, with D hard to call. The TCR sequence derives from a man younger than 30 in good health. Some clones in this sample may be carry-over from other donors' samples. In DNA form, the CDR3 reads TGTGCCAGCAGCCAAGAAGATGACCCCGCCTACGAGCAGTACTTC. It encodes CASSQEDDPAYEQYF.